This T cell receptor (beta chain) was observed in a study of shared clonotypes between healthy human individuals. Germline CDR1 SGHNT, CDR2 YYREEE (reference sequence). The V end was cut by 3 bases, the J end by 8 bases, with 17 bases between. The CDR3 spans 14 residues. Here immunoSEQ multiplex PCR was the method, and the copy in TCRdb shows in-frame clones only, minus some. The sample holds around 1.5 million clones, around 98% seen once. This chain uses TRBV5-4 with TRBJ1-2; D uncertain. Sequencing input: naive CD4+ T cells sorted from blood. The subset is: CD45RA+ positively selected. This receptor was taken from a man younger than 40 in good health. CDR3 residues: CASSSGLAGEGYTF. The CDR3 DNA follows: TGTGCCAGCAGCTCGGGCCTGGCGGGAGAAGGCTACACCTTC.